Below are 10 T cell receptor beta chains sequenced from a single sample in a study of blood T cell repertoires in COVID-19. Here immunoSEQ multiplex PCR was the method, and the copy in TCRdb shows in-frame clones only, minus some. The repertoire consists of a few hundred thousand clones, with roughly 88% occurring once and the leading ten covering more than 3.5%. The sample taken for sequencing was PBMCs or T cells enriched from blood (not recorded which). The receptors were sampled from a young woman who had recovered from COVID-19.

This clone occurred once. This chain joins TRBV30 and TRBJ2-1, with D perhaps TRBD2 (5 bases). The germline V and J ends were trimmed by 5 bases and 5 bases, with 16 bases remaining between them. The CDR3 covers 14 residues. Germline values: CDR1 GTSNPN, CDR2 SVGIG (reference sequence). The DNA for the CDR3 is TGTGCCTGGGACATAGGGAGAATTAACAATGAGCAGTTCTTC. It codes for CAWDIGRINNEQFF.

Only one count was recorded for this clone. The gene calls are TRBV28 and TRBJ2-7, with TRBD2 matching over 8 bases. Germline loops: CDR1 MDHEN, CDR2 SYDVKM. V shed 4 bases, J shed 5 bases, and the junction held 7 bases outside the gene matches. The CDR3 is 14 amino acids. CDR3 in DNA: TGTGCCAGCAGTTCAAAGCCCGGGGGGGACGAGCAGTACTTC. This sequence encodes CASSSKPGGDEQYF.

The chain is built from TRBV23-1 and TRBJ2-1, with TRBD1 as a possible D gene (6 bases). TRBV23-1 is sorted into the ORF group, with uncertain function. This CDR3 is 15 amino acids long. Trimming took 5 bases from V and 7 from J, leaving 18 bases between them. The CDR3 nucleotides read TGCGCCAGCAGTTTAACCCCAGGGGCGCTTAATGAGCAGTTCTTC. It specifies CASSLTPGALNEQFF.

The chain uses TRBV2 and TRBJ1-2; 8 bases are a match to TRBD1. The junction had 10 bases not matched to a gene; V was cut back by 6 bases and J by 4 bases. This CDR3 region has 15 residues. Germline V gives CDR1 SNHLY, CDR2 FYNNEI. For the CDR3, the DNA is TGTGCCAGCAGCCAAAACGACAGGGGTTCCTATGGCTACACCTTC. Its translation is CASSQNDRGSYGYTF.

V and J are TRBV19 and TRBJ1-5; possible D gene TRBD1, 5 bases. The CDR3 contains 14 residues. The germline CDR1 and CDR2 sequences are LNHDA and SQIVND (reference sequence). Trimming cost V 9 bases and J 1 base, with 13 bases left between them. As DNA, the CDR3 is TGTGCCAGCAGATTTACAGGAAGCAATCAGCCCCAGCATTTT. Translated: CASRFTGSNQPQHF.

The genes are TRBV19 and TRBJ2-1, with D possibly being TRBD2 (5 bases). V gave up 9 bases and J gave up 0 bases, with 18 bases separating them. Germline CDR1 and CDR2: LNHDA and SQIVND (reference sequence). This CDR3 is 16 amino acids long. The chain's CDR3 is CASKRGWSGSYNEQFF. DNA of the CDR3: TGTGCCAGCAAGAGAGGGTGGAGTGGCTCCTACAATGAGCAGTTCTTC.

V gene TRBV2 combines with J gene TRBJ2-2, with TRBD2 matching 9 bases. Germline V gene sequence: CDR1 SNHLY, CDR2 FYNNEI. This CDR3 spans 16 amino acids. The trim removed 6 bases at V and 5 bases at J, leaving 10 bases unmatched. The CDR3 sequence: CASRPPGLAGTGELFF. The CDR3 DNA reads TGTGCCAGCAGGCCCCCGGGACTAGCAGGGACCGGGGAGCTGTTTTTT.

The chain uses TRBV11-2 and TRBJ2-1, with 8 bases that match TRBD2. From germline, CDR1 is SGHAT and CDR2 FQNNGV. This CDR3 has 14 amino acids. The ends lost 2 bases at V and 9 bases at J; junction bases unmatched: 6. The CDR3 loop reads CASSLFREGREQFF. The CDR3, as DNA: TGTGCCAGCAGCTTATTTCGGGAGGGCCGTGAGCAGTTCTTC.

This chain joins TRBV2 and TRBJ2-1; TRBD2 matches at 14 bases. CDR1 is SNHLY and CDR2 is FYNNEI in the germline V gene. Germline trimming cut 5 bases from V and 7 bases from J; bases unmatched to any gene: 13. This CDR3 is built from 18 residues. The CDR3 DNA sequence: TGTGCCAGCAGTTCGGGACTAGCGGGAGAGTTGAGCATTAATGAGCAGTTCTTC. It codes for CASSSGLAGELSINEQFF. Based on the CDR3 plus reference TRBV2 and TRBJ2-1, the full variable domain is EPEVTQTPSHQVTQMGQEVILRCVPISNHLYFYWYRQILGQKVEFLVSFYNNEISEKSEIFDDQFSVERPDGSNFTLKIRSTKLEDSAMYFCASSSGLAGELSINEQFFGPGTRLTVL.

This clone is a singleton in its sample. This sequence joins TRBV5-8 and TRBJ2-7, with D possibly matching TRBD2 (6 bases). Germline loops: CDR1 SGHTS, CDR2 YDEGEE. The V and J ends lost 6 bases and 7 bases respectively, with 20 bases between them. The CDR3 is 14 amino acids. CDR3 amino acids: CASTHVGGRGEQYF. CDR3 bases: TGTGCCAGCACTCACGTGGGGGGACGGGGTGAGCAGTACTTC.